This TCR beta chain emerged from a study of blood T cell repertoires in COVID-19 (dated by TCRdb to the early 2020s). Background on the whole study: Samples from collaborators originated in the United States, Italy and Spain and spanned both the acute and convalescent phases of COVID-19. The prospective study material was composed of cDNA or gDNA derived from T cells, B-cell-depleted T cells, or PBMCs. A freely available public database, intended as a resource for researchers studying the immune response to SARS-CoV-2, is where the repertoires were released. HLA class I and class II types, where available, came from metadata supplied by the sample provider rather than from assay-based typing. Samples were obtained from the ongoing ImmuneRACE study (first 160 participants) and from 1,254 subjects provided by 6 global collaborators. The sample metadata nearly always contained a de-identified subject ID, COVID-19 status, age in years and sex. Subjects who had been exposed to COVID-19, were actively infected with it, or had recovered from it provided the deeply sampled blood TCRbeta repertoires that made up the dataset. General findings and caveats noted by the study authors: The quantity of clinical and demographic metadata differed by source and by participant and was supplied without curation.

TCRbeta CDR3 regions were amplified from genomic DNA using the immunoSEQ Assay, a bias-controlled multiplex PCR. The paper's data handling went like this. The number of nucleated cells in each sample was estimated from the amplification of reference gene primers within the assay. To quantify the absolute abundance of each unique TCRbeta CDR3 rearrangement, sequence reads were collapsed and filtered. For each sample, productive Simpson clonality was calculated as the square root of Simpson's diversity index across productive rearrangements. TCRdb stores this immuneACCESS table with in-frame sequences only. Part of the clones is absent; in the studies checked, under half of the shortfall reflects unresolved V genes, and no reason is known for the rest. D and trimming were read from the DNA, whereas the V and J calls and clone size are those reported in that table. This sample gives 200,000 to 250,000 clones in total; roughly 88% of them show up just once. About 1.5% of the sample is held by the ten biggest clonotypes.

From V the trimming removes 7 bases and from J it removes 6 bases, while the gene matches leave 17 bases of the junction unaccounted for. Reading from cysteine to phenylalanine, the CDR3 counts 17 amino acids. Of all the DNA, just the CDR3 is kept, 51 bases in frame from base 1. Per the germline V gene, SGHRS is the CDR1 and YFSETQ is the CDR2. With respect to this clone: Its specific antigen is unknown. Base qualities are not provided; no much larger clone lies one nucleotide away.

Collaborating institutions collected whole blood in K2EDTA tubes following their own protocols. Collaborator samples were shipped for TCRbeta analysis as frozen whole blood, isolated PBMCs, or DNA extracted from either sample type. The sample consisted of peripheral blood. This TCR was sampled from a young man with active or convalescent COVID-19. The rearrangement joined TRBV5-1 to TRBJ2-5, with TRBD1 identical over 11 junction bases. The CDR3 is CASSLDGRTGGLKTQYF. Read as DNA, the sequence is TGCGCCAGCTCCTTAGACGGACGGACAGGGGGCTTAAAGACCCAGTACTTC.